This TCR beta chain was sequenced for a study of cytomegalovirus exposure and HLA in healthy donors. Study results and limitations: As confirmed in vitro, three CMV-associated chains were specific for CMV antigens. In a later analysis, an Asian-associated ancestry cluster reportedly showed fewer N-insertions than the approximately 700-donor mean.

This CDR3 has 12 amino acids. Trimming pared 2 bases from V and 4 bases from J, leaving 7 bases between. Per germline, CDR1 SGHRS and CDR2 YFSETQ. With 60 Vbeta and 13 Jbeta primers, the PCR was carried out. TCRdb's copy holds only in-frame clones and misses some; the assay was immunoSEQ multiplex PCR. The sample has more than 150,000 clones, around 85% seen once. This clone has just a few counts. Its antigen is currently unknown. V is TRBV5-1 and J is TRBJ2-7, with D tentatively TRBD1 (5 bases). The sequence came from a man over 45 in good health and CMV-seronegative. Sequenced: PBMCs. CDR3 bases: TGCGCCAGCAGCTTAGACAGATACGAGCAGTACTTC. Translation: CASSLDRYEQYF.